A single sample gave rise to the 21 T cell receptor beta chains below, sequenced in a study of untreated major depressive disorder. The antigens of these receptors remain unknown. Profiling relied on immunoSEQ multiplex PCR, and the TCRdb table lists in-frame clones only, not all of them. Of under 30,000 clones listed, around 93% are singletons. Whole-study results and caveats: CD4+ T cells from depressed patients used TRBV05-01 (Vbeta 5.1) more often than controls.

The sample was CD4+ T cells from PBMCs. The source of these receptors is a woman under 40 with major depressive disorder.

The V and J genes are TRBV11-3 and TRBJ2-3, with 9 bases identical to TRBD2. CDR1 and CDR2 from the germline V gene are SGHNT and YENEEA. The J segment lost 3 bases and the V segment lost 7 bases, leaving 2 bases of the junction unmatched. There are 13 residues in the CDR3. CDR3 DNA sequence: TGTGCCAGCACACTAGCGGGTACAGATACGCAGTATTTT. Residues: CASTLAGTDTQYF.

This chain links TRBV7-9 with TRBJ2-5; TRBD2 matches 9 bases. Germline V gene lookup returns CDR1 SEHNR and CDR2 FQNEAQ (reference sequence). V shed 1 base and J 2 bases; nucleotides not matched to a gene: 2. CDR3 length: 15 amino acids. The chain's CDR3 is CASSLGLADQETQYF. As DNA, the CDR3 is TGTGCCAGCAGCTTAGGACTAGCGGATCAAGAGACCCAGTACTTC.

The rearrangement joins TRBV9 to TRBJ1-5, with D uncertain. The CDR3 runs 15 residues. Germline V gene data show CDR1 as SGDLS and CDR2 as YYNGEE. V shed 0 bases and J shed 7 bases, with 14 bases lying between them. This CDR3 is CASSVGVGFWQPQHF. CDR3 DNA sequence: TGTGCCAGCAGCGTAGGTGTAGGGTTCTGGCAGCCCCAGCATTTT.

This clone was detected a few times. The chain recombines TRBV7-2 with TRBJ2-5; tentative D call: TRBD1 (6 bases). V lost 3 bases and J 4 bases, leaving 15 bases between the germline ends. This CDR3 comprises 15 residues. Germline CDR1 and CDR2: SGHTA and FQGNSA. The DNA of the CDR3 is TGTGCCAGCAGCTTTCAAACAGGGTACGGAGAGACCCAGTACTTC. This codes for CASSFQTGYGETQYF. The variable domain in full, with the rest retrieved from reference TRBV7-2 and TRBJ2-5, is GAGVSQSPSNKVTEKGKDVELRCDPISGHTALYWYRQSLGQGLEFLIYFQGNSAPDKSGLPSDRFSAERTGGSVSTLTIQRTQQEDSAVYLCASSFQTGYGETQYFGPGTRLLVL.

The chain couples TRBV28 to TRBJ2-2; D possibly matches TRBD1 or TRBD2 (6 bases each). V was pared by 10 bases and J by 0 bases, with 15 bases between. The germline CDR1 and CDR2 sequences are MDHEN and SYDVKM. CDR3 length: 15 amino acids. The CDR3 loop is CATAGGGTNTGELFF. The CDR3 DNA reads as TGTGCCACAGCCGGAGGGGGGACGAACACCGGGGAGCTGTTTTTT. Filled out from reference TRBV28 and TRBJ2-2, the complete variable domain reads DVKVTQSSRYLVKRTGEKVFLECVQDMDHENMFWYRQDPGLGLRLIYFSYDVKMKEKGDIPEGYSVSREKKERFSLILESASTNQTSMYLCATAGGGTNTGELFFGEGSRLTVL.

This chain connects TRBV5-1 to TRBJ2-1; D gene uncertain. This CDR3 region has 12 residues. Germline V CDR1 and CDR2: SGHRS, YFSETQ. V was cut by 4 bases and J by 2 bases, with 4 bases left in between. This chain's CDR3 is CASSVTYNEQFF. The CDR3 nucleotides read TGCGCCAGCAGCGTCACCTACAATGAGCAGTTCTTC.

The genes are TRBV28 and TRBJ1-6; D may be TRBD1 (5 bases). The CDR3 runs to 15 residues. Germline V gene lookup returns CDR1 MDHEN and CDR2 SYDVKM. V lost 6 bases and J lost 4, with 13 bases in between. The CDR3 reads CASRLSGSYNSPLHF. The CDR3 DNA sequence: TGTGCCAGCAGACTTTCAGGGAGTTATAATTCACCCCTCCACTTT.

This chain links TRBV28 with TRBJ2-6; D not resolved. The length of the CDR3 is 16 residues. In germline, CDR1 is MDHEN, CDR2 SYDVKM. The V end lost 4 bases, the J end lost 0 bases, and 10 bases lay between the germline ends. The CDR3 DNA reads TGTGCCAGCAGTTCTATTCGGTACTCTGGGGCCAACGTCCTGACTTTC. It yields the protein CASSSIRYSGANVLTF.

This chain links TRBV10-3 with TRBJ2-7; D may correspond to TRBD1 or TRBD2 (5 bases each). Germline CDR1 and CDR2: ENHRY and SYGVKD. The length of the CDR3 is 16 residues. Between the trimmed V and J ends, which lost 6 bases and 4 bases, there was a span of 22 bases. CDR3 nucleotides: TGTGCCATCAGCCCCACCCTGGGGGTGACGGGGTACGAGCAGTACTTC. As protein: CAISPTLGVTGYEQYF.

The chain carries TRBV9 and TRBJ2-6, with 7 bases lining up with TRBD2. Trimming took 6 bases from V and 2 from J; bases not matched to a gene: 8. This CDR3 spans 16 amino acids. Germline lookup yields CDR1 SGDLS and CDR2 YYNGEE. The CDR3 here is CASTTLGGAGANVLTF. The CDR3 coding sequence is TGTGCCAGCACCACCCTTGGGGGGGCTGGGGCCAACGTCCTGACTTTC.

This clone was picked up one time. This CDR3 reads CASSDWQGADTQYF. In DNA, the CDR3 is TGTGCCAGCAGTGATTGGCAGGGGGCAGATACGCAGTATTTT. The chain uses TRBV2 and TRBJ2-3, with 7 bases that match TRBD1. The CDR3 is made up of 14 amino acids. Germline V CDR1 and CDR2: SNHLY, FYNNEI. The V gene end was trimmed by 3 bases and the J gene end by 4 bases; junction bases not matched to a gene: 4.

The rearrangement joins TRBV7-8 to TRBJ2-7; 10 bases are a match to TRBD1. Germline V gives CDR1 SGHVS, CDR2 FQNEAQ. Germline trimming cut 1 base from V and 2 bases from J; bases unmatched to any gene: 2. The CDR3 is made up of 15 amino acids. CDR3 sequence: CASSLGGTGAYEQYF. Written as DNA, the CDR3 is TGTGCCAGCAGCTTAGGTGGGACAGGGGCCTACGAGCAGTACTTC. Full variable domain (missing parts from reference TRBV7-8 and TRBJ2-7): GAGVSQSPRYKVAKRGQDVALRCDPISGHVSLFWYQQALGQGPEFLTYFQNEAQLDKSGLPSDRFFAERPEGSVSTLKIQRTQQEDSAVYLCASSLGGTGAYEQYFGPGTRLTVT.

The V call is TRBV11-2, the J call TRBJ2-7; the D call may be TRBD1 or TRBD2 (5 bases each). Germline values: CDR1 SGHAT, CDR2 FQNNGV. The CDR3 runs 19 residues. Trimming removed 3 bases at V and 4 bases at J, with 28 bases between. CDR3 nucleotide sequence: TGTGCCAGCAGCTTGTGGGTCTGGAAACGGGACGGCCAAAATTACGAGCAGTACTTC. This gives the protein CASSLWVWKRDGQNYEQYF. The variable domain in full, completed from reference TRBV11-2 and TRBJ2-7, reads EAGVAQSPRYKIIEKRQSVAFWCNPISGHATLYWYQQILGQGPKLLIQFQNNGVVDDSQLPKDRFSAERLKGVDSTLKIQPAKLEDSAVYLCASSLWVWKRDGQNYEQYFGPGTRLTVT.

In DNA form, the CDR3 reads TGTGCCAGCAGCGTAAATTCAGGGGGCGGTTTCTATGGCTACACCTTC. Amino acids: CASSVNSGGGFYGYTF. The gene calls are TRBV9 and TRBJ1-2; 8 nucleotides align to TRBD1. Germline V gene sequence: CDR1 SGDLS, CDR2 YYNGEE. The V gene end was trimmed by 1 base and the J gene end by 4 bases; junction bases not matched to a gene: 9. This CDR3 is 16 amino acids long.

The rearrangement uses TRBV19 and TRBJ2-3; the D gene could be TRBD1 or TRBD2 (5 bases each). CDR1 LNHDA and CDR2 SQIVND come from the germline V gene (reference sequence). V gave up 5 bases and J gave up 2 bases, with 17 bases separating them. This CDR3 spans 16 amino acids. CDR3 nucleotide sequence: TGTGCCAGTAGTCTGGGGGTCGCCCTGAACACAGATACGCAGTATTTT. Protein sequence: CASSLGVALNTDTQYF. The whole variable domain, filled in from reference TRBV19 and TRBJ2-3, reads DGGITQSPKYLFRKEGQNVTLSCEQNLNHDAMYWYRQDPGQGLRLIYYSQIVNDFQKGDIAEGYSVSREKKESFPLTVTSAQKNPTAFYLCASSLGVALNTDTQYFGPGTRLTVL.

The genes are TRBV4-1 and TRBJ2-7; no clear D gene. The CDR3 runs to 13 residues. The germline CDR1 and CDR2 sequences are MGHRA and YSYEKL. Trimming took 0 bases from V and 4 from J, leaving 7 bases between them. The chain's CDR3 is CASSQDGGYEQYF. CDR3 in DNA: TGCGCCAGCAGCCAAGATGGTGGTTACGAGCAGTACTTC.

The CDR3 DNA reads TGTGCCAGCAGTGAGTCCAGGGAGCAGTTCTTC. Translation: CASSESREQFF. The rearrangement uses TRBV2 and TRBJ2-1; D uncertain. The germline V gene has CDR1 SNHLY and CDR2 FYNNEI. The CDR3 runs 11 residues. With 3 bases removed from V and 10 bases from J, the gap between germline ends came to 7 bases.

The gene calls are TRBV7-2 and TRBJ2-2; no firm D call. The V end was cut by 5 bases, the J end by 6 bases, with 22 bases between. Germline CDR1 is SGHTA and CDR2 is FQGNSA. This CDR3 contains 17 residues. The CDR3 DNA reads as TGTGCCAGCAGCATAGGAATCAGAACGGGCGGTGCCGGGGAGCTGTTTTTT. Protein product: CASSIGIRTGGAGELFF.

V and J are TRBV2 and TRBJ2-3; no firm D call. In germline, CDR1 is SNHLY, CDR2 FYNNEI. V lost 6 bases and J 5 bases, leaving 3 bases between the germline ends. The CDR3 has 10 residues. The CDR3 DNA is TGTGCCAGCAGGATAGATACGCAGTATTTT. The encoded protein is CASRIDTQYF.

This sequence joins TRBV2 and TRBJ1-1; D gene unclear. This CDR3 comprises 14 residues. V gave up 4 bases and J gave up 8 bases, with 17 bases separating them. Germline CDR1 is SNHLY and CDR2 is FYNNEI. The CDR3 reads CASSVLGGRPEAFF. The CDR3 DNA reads TGTGCCAGCAGTGTCCTCGGAGGCAGACCCGAAGCTTTCTTT.

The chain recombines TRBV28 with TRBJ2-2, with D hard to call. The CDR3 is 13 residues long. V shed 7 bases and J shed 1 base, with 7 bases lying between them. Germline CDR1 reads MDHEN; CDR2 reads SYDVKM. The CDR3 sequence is CASTSLNTGELFF. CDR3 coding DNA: TGTGCCAGCACCTCACTGAACACCGGGGAGCTGTTTTTT. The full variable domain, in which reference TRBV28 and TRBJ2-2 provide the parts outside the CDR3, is DVKVTQSSRYLVKRTGEKVFLECVQDMDHENMFWYRQDPGLGLRLIYFSYDVKMKEKGDIPEGYSVSREKKERFSLILESASTNQTSMYLCASTSLNTGELFFGEGSRLTVL.